This T cell receptor (beta chain) was captured in a study of response to subunit inactivated influenza vaccine (dated by TCRdb to 2017 to 2018). General notes on the study: To follow how T cells responded to a trivalent subunit inactivated influenza vaccine, the researchers relied on deep quantitative profiling of the T cell receptor repertoire.

The time point label corresponds to: 45 days after influenza vaccine administration. Library creation used RT-PCR. TCRdb lists the instrument as Illumina HiSeq 2500. TCRdb reanalyzed the raw reads on its own, using fastp at Q25 for trimming and MiXCR for clone calling, and kept in-frame beta chains. Entries are consolidated by CDR3 protein sequence, retaining the most common genes and DNA. The sample records 450,000 to 500,000 distinct CDR3 sequences, approximately 11% of which are singletons. Approximately 12% of the sample belongs to the ten largest clones. As for this clonotype: The specificity of this receptor is unknown. No base quality values were provided; no much bigger clone lies one nucleotide off.

Points the paper makes about the study in general: According to the authors, only a limited number of new T cells may be recruited by each seasonal influenza vaccination.

The sequence was obtained from a man in his fifties who received an inactivated influenza vaccine. Donor details come from another sample of the same person, matched by shared clones. The sample here was PBMCs from blood, taken about 40 days after vaccination.

At the DNA level, the sequence is TGTGCCAGCAGTTACCTTCAGCCCGGGGAGCTGTTTTTT. Its product reads: CASSYLQPGELFF. The chain is encoded by TRBV6-5 joined to TRBJ2-2, with no confidently assigned D gene. CDR1 and CDR2, per the germline V gene, are MNHEY and SVGAGI. V is reduced by 2 bases and J by 6 bases, leaving a spacing of 7 bases between them. The CDR3, from cysteine to phenylalanine, totals 13 residues. The CDR3 DNA has 39 bases and is translated from base 1.